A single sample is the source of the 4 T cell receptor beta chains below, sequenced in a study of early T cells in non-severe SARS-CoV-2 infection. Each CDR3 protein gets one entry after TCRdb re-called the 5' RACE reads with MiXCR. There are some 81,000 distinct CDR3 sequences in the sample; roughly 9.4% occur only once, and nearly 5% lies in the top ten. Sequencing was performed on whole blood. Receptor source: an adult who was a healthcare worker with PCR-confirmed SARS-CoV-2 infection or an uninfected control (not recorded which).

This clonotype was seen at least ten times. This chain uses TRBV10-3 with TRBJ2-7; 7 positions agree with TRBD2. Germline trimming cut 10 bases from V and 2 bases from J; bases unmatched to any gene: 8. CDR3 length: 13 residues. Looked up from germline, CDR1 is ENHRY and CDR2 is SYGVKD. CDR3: CATQGGTTYEQYF. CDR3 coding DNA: TGTGCCACCCAGGGCGGGACTACCTACGAGCAGTACTTC.

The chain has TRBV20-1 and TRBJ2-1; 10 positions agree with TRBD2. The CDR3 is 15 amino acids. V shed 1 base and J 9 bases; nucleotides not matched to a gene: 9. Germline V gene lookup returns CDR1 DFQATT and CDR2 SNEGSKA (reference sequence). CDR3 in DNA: TGCAGTGCTAGAGGGGGTAGCGGGAGGAGGGTTGAGCAGTTCTTC. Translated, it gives CSARGGSGRRVEQFF.

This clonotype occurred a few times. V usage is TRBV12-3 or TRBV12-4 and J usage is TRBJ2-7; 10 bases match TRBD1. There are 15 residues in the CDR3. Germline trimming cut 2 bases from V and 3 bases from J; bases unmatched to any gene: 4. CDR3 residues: CASSLSGQGGYEQYF. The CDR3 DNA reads TGTGCCAGCAGTTTATCCGGACAGGGGGGCTACGAGCAGTACTTC.

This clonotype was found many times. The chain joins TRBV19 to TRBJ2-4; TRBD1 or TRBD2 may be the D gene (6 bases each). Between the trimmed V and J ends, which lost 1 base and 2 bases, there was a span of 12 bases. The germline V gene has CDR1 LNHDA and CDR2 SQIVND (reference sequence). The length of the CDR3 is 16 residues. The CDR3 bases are TGTGCCAGTAGTATAGGACGAGGGGGGACCAAAAACATTCAGTACTTC. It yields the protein CASSIGRGGTKNIQYF.